This passage covers 31 T cell receptor beta chains from one sample sequenced in a study of blood T cell repertoires in COVID-19. The protocol was immunoSEQ multiplex PCR, while the TCRdb copy is restricted to in-frame clones and leaves out a portion. The table lists tens of thousands of clones, roughly nine tenths of them singletons. Material: peripheral blood. These TCRs come from a human donor with active COVID-19. The donor label of this sample is uncertain.

The CDR3 DNA follows: TGTGCCAGCTCACCGACAGGGTGGACAGATACGCAGTATTTT. Residues: CASSPTGWTDTQYF. V and J are TRBV18 and TRBJ2-3; 7 nucleotides line up with TRBD1. Germline CDR1 and CDR2: KGHSH and LQKENI. After removal of 3 bases from V and 3 bases from J, the junction contained 3 bases not matched to a gene. The CDR3 has 14 amino acids.

The chain couples TRBV19 to TRBJ2-1; tentative D call: TRBD2 (6 bases). Germline loops: CDR1 LNHDA, CDR2 SQIVND (reference sequence). The V end was cut by 3 bases, the J end by 9 bases, with 15 bases between. This CDR3 spans 14 amino acids. CDR3: CASSMGPLGGEQFF. CDR3 DNA: TGTGCCAGTAGTATGGGCCCCCTCGGGGGTGAGCAGTTCTTC.

In this sample, this clone turned up once. This chain uses TRBV11-2 with TRBJ2-1, with 11 bases identical to TRBD2. Germline CDR1 SGHAT, CDR2 FQNNGV. This CDR3 has 14 amino acids. Germline trimming cut 8 bases from V and 10 bases from J; bases unmatched to any gene: 10. This CDR3 is CASRVAGGRWEQFF. The CDR3 DNA follows: TGTGCCAGCCGGGTAGCGGGAGGGAGGTGGGAGCAGTTCTTC.

The chain has TRBV5-1 and TRBJ2-3; TRBD2 matches at 10 bases. Trimming took 4 bases from V and 0 from J; bases not matched to a gene: 5. The CDR3 has 16 residues. Germline CDR1 is SGHRS and CDR2 is YFSETQ. CDR3 region: CASSPGLAISTDTQYF. In nucleotides, the CDR3 is TGCGCCAGCAGCCCGGGACTAGCGATAAGCACAGATACGCAGTATTTT.

The V and J genes are TRBV28 and TRBJ1-5; TRBD1 agrees at 11 bases. This CDR3 is 16 amino acids long. The ends lost 4 bases at V and 9 bases at J; junction bases unmatched: 11. The V gene's germline CDR1 is MDHEN and CDR2 SYDVKM. The CDR3 protein is CASSYRTGGEGGPQHF. In DNA form, the CDR3 reads TGTGCCAGCAGTTACCGGACAGGGGGCGAGGGAGGGCCCCAGCATTTT. Full variable domain (remainder filled in from reference TRBV28 and TRBJ1-5): DVKVTQSSRYLVKRTGEKVFLECVQDMDHENMFWYRQDPGLGLRLIYFSYDVKMKEKGDIPEGYSVSREKKERFSLILESASTNQTSMYLCASSYRTGGEGGPQHFGDGTRLSIL.

The rearrangement links TRBV7-9 to TRBJ2-7; 10 positions agree with TRBD2. Per the germline V gene, CDR1 is SEHNR and CDR2 is FQNEAQ (reference sequence). J lost 3 bases, V lost 4 bases, and 0 bases had no gene match. This CDR3 region has 13 residues. For the CDR3, the DNA is TGTGCCAGCAGCTCTAGCGGGAGCTACGAGCAGTACTTC. It specifies CASSSSGSYEQYF. The full variable domain, in which reference TRBV7-9 and TRBJ2-7 provide the parts outside the CDR3, is DTGVSQNPRHKITKRGQNVTFRCDPISEHNRLYWYRQTLGQGPEFLTYFQNEAQLEKSRLLSDRFSAERPKGSFSTLEIQRTEQGDSAMYLCASSSSGSYEQYFGPGTRLTVT.

The chain has TRBV7-9 and TRBJ2-1; 14 positions match TRBD2. The germline V gene encodes CDR1 SEHNR and CDR2 FQNEAQ (reference sequence). The CDR3 spans 19 residues. With 5 bases clipped from V and 0 bases from J, the junction kept 9 bases outside the gene matches. This CDR3 is CASSAGTSGSASSYNEQFF. The DNA for the CDR3 is TGTGCCAGCAGCGCGGGGACTAGCGGGAGCGCCAGCTCCTACAATGAGCAGTTCTTC.

This clone was detected a few times. The V and J genes are TRBV7-9 and TRBJ2-2; D not certain. This CDR3 is 16 amino acids long. The ends were cut back, 3 bases at V and 0 bases at J, with 11 bases in the middle. Germline V gene data show CDR1 as SEHNR and CDR2 as FQNEAQ (reference sequence). The CDR3 DNA reads TGTGCCAGCAGCTTTCGACATTTCGCGAACACCGGGGAGCTGTTTTTT. Translated, it gives CASSFRHFANTGELFF.

The chain joins TRBV2 to TRBJ1-1; the D gene is possibly TRBD1 (5 bases). This CDR3 region has 15 residues. V gave up 7 bases and J gave up 3 bases, with 18 bases separating them. Per germline, CDR1 SNHLY and CDR2 FYNNEI. CDR3: CASKHDRGLDTEAFF. CDR3 bases: TGTGCCAGCAAACATGATCGGGGGTTGGACACTGAAGCTTTCTTT.

The chain recombines TRBV28 with TRBJ1-2, with TRBD1 matching over 7 bases. From germline, CDR1 is MDHEN and CDR2 SYDVKM. The CDR3 consists of 13 residues. J gave up 8 bases and V 8 bases, and 11 bases lay outside the gene matches. CDR3 DNA: TGTGCCAGCGGCACAGGGGTCCGTGGAGGCTACACCTTC. Translating gives CASGTGVRGGYTF.

The rearrangement uses TRBV9 and TRBJ2-1; D gene unclear. Germline V gene lookup returns CDR1 SGDLS and CDR2 YYNGEE. Trimming stripped 4 bases from V and 0 bases from J, with 11 bases between. This CDR3 comprises 15 residues. The CDR3 spells CASSPRLSSYNEQFF. In DNA form, the CDR3 reads TGTGCCAGCAGCCCTCGGTTAAGCTCCTACAATGAGCAGTTCTTC. Complete variable domain (other parts from reference TRBV9 and TRBJ2-1): DSGVTQTPKHLITATGQRVTLRCSPRSGDLSVYWYQQSLDQGLQFLIQYYNGEERAKGNILERFSAQQFPDLHSELNLSSLELGDSALYFCASSPRLSSYNEQFFGPGTRLTVL.

Only one count was recorded for this clone. The gene calls are TRBV28 and TRBJ1-6; 7 bases fit TRBD1. There are 17 residues in the CDR3. J lost 7 bases, V lost 5 bases, and 14 bases had no gene match. Germline lookup yields CDR1 MDHEN and CDR2 SYDVKM. The DNA of the CDR3 is TGTGCCAGCAGTCTTTTGACAGGGATGAACGAAAATTCACCCCTCCACTTT. This gives the protein CASSLLTGMNENSPLHF.

This clone was counted once. The V and J genes are TRBV29-1 and TRBJ1-4, with D perhaps matching TRBD1 (6 bases). The CDR3 loop spans 12 amino acids. Trimming shortened V by 4 bases and J by 8 bases, and 11 bases separated the two germline ends. CDR1 SQVTM and CDR2 ANQGSEA come from the germline V gene. CDR3 DNA: TGCAGCGTTGGACAGGCAGACGAAAAACTGTTTTTT. Translated: CSVGQADEKLFF. Complete variable domain (other parts from reference TRBV29-1 and TRBJ1-4): SAVISQKPSRDICQRGTSLTIQCQVDSQVTMMFWYRQQPGQSLTLIATANQGSEATYESGFVIDKFPISRPNLTFSTLTVSNMSPEDSSIYLCSVGQADEKLFFGSGTQLSVL.

The chain combines TRBV30 with TRBJ2-6; TRBD2 matches 7 bases. Germline trimming cut 5 bases from V and 4 bases from J; bases unmatched to any gene: 8. The CDR3 sequence is 15 residues long. Germline loops: CDR1 GTSNPN, CDR2 SVGIG (reference sequence). The CDR3 reads CAWLMRGTGANVLTF. The CDR3 bases are TGTGCCTGGCTGATGCGGGGGACGGGGGCCAACGTCCTGACTTTC.

The chain couples TRBV18 to TRBJ2-7; D is perhaps TRBD1 (6 bases). The V gene lost 0 bases and the J gene lost 1 base, with 7 bases spanning the gap. The CDR3 sequence is 14 residues long. Germline CDR1 KGHSH, CDR2 LQKENI. CDR3 nucleotides: TGTGCCAGCTCACCACCAGGACAGTCCTACGAGCAGTACTTC. Translated: CASSPPGQSYEQYF.

The rearrangement joins TRBV2 to TRBJ2-3; 8 bases line up with TRBD1. Germline CDR1 and CDR2: SNHLY and FYNNEI. This CDR3 region has 15 residues. The CDR3 reads CANTLRGRITDTQYF. For the CDR3, the DNA is TGTGCTAACACCCTCAGGGGGCGAATCACAGATACGCAGTATTTT.

The chain employs TRBV5-1 and TRBJ2-7, with D perhaps matching TRBD1 (5 bases). The germline CDR1 and CDR2 sequences are SGHRS and YFSETQ. V gave up 0 bases and J gave up 6 bases, with 7 bases separating them. This CDR3 has 12 amino acids. The DNA of the CDR3 is TGCGCCAGCAGCTTGGCCCAGGGCGAGCAGTACTTC. It encodes CASSLAQGEQYF.

The gene calls are TRBV19 and TRBJ1-2, with unresolved D. The V and J ends lost 8 bases and 7 bases respectively, with 14 bases between them. Germline V gene sequence: CDR1 LNHDA, CDR2 SQIVND (reference sequence). CDR3 length equals 12 residues. CDR3 loop: CASFNPGVGYTF. The CDR3 DNA is TGTGCCAGTTTTAATCCCGGGGTTGGCTACACCTTC.

The chain employs TRBV10-1 and TRBJ2-2; 9 nucleotides agree with TRBD2. The J segment lost 4 bases and the V segment lost 2 bases, leaving 2 bases of the junction unmatched. The CDR3 consists of 15 residues. Germline V gene sequence: CDR1 WNHNN, CDR2 SYGVQD (reference sequence). The DNA for the CDR3 is TGCGCCAGCAGTGAGGGCGGGAGGGTCACCGGGGAGCTGTTTTTT. As protein: CASSEGGRVTGELFF.

This clone showed up just once. The chain combines TRBV28 with TRBJ1-1; tentative D call: TRBD1 (6 bases). The CDR3 is made up of 13 amino acids. CDR1 MDHEN and CDR2 SYDVKM come from the germline V gene. V lost 6 bases and J lost 5, with 13 bases in between. The CDR3 loop is CASSDRLGTEAFF. CDR3 DNA: TGTGCCAGCAGCGACAGGTTGGGGACTGAAGCTTTCTTT. The whole variable domain, remainder taken from reference TRBV28 and TRBJ1-1, is DVKVTQSSRYLVKRTGEKVFLECVQDMDHENMFWYRQDPGLGLRLIYFSYDVKMKEKGDIPEGYSVSREKKERFSLILESASTNQTSMYLCASSDRLGTEAFFGQGTRLTVV.

This clone has a handful of counts. At the DNA level, this CDR3 is encoded by other sequences in the same sample as well. CDR3 sequence (DNA): TGTGCCAGCAGTTCAAGAGGGATCTACGAGCAGTACTTC. Amino acids: CASSSRGIYEQYF. This chain uses TRBV27 with TRBJ2-7; D possibly corresponds to TRBD2 (5 bases). This CDR3 comprises 13 residues. The V gene lost 4 bases and the J gene lost 3 bases, with 10 bases spanning the gap. The germline V gene encodes CDR1 MNHEY and CDR2 SMNVEV (reference sequence).

J is TRBJ2-5 and V is TRBV7-9; D unresolved. CDR1 and CDR2 (germline): SEHNR, FQNEAQ (reference sequence). Trimming pared 5 bases from V and 5 bases from J, leaving 12 bases between. The CDR3 spans 13 residues. The CDR3 nucleotides read TGTGCCAGCAGCCCACGTAGTCTGGAGACCCAGTACTTC. Translation gives CASSPRSLETQYF.

The chain carries TRBV6-5 and TRBJ2-7; 7 positions agree with TRBD2. V shed 1 base and J 7 bases; nucleotides not matched to a gene: 4. Germline V gives CDR1 MNHEY, CDR2 SVGAGI. This CDR3 is 13 amino acids long. Written as DNA, the CDR3 is TGTGCCAGCAGTTACTACTCCGGGAGGGAGCAGTACTTC. Its translation: CASSYYSGREQYF.

The V gene is TRBV2, the J gene TRBJ2-2; 14 positions match TRBD2. Germline V gene sequence: CDR1 SNHLY, CDR2 FYNNEI. The CDR3 extends over 19 amino acids. The junction had 9 bases not matched to a gene; V was cut back by 3 bases and J by 3 bases. CDR3 region: CASSEPRTSGRRYTGELFF. CDR3 DNA sequence: TGTGCCAGCAGTGAGCCTCGGACTAGCGGGAGGAGGTACACCGGGGAGCTGTTTTTT. Together with reference TRBV2 and TRBJ2-2, the CDR3 gives the full variable domain: EPEVTQTPSHQVTQMGQEVILRCVPISNHLYFYWYRQILGQKVEFLVSFYNNEISEKSEIFDDQFSVERPDGSNFTLKIRSTKLEDSAMYFCASSEPRTSGRRYTGELFFGEGSRLTVL.

This rearrangement joins TRBV19 to TRBJ2-3; D uncertain. The CDR3 runs to 14 residues. CDR1 LNHDA and CDR2 SQIVND come from the germline V gene (reference sequence). The V end lost 6 bases, the J end lost 0 bases, and 10 bases lay between the germline ends. The CDR3 region is CASSPLLSTDTQYF. In nucleotides, the CDR3 is TGTGCCAGTAGCCCCTTACTTAGCACAGATACGCAGTATTTT.

This clone was seen a handful of times. This sequence joins TRBV9 and TRBJ2-1; possible D gene TRBD1, 6 bases. The V gene's germline CDR1 is SGDLS and CDR2 YYNGEE. V gave up 0 bases and J gave up 6 bases, with 13 bases separating them. CDR3 length equals 15 residues. The CDR3 DNA follows: TGTGCCAGCAGCGTAGCTACAGGGTGGGGCAATGAGCAGTTCTTC. It is translated as CASSVATGWGNEQFF.

This chain connects TRBV28 to TRBJ2-5, with TRBD1 matching over 7 bases. CDR1 is MDHEN and CDR2 is SYDVKM in the germline V gene. The CDR3 runs to 14 residues. V lost 8 bases to trimming and J lost 1 base; unmatched junction nucleotides: 7. CDR3 region: CASGQAFVQETQYF. CDR3 DNA: TGTGCCAGCGGACAGGCCTTCGTCCAAGAGACCCAGTACTTC.

This clone has a single count. CDR3 amino acids: CASTLTSGSEETQYF. The CDR3 nucleotides read TGTGCCAGCACCTTGACTAGCGGGAGTGAGGAGACCCAGTACTTC. The chain is built from TRBV6-5 and TRBJ2-5; TRBD2 matches at 12 bases. After removal of 7 bases from V and 5 bases from J, the junction contained 8 bases not matched to a gene. Per the germline V gene, CDR1 is MNHEY and CDR2 is SVGAGI. The CDR3 covers 15 residues.

The gene calls are TRBV4-2 and TRBJ2-7; 8 bases fit TRBD1. The CDR3 contains 16 residues. The V segment lost 4 bases and the J segment 5 bases; nucleotides outside the gene matches: 13. In germline, CDR1 is LGHNA, CDR2 YNFKEQ. The CDR3 DNA follows: TGTGCCAGCAGCCCCTTAAAACTAGGACAGGGCAACGAGCAGTACTTC. Translated, it gives CASSPLKLGQGNEQYF.

The J gene is TRBJ2-1, the V gene TRBV7-2; perhaps TRBD1 as D (6 bases). The ends were cut back, 2 bases at V and 5 bases at J, with 22 bases in the middle. Germline CDR1 SGHTA, CDR2 FQGNSA. The CDR3 is 18 amino acids. The CDR3 spells CASSLRPGHLTLDNEQFF. CDR3 bases: TGTGCCAGCAGCTTACGACCGGGACACCTTACCTTGGACAATGAGCAGTTCTTC.

The chain couples TRBV2 to TRBJ2-1; 12 bases map to TRBD2. V was clipped by 4 bases and J by 4 bases; unmatched bases: 2. CDR3 length equals 15 residues. CDR1 is SNHLY, CDR2 FYNNEI, per germline. CDR3: CASSGTSGIYNEQFF. CDR3 sequence (DNA): TGTGCCAGCAGTGGGACTAGCGGGATTTACAATGAGCAGTTCTTC.